The entry that follows covers one TCR beta chain sequence. Its antigen is unknown. Researchers prepared the TRB cDNA libraries using 5' RACE with UMI labels. TCRdb processed the 5' RACE reads again and assigns one entry to each CDR3 protein, with no DNA. The repertoire table contains about 150,000 distinct CDR3 sequences. The length of the CDR3 is 16 residues. The V gene's germline CDR1 is SEHNR and CDR2 FQNEAQ (reference sequence). This sample stems from a study of CXCR3-negative and CXCR3-positive naive CD8 T cells. Study-wide points: Higher TRB CDR3 hydrophobicity marked CXCR3-positive naive cells relative to CXCR3-negative naive cells.

The V call is TRBV7-9, the J call TRBJ2-1; no DNA is available, so the TRBD2 call from TCRdb remains unchecked. The specimen was naive CXCR3+ CD8+ T cells from blood. Documented subset: CD45RO-CCR7+CD27+CD95- naive CD8+ T cells expressing CXCR3 (TNR3+). This sequence was found in a human donor in good health. Some clones in this sample may be carry-over from other donors' samples. The CDR3 here is CASSPPSGGAVNEQFF.